This T cell receptor (beta chain) was captured in a study of blood T cells in healthy people across ages. Germline V gene data show CDR1 as MNHEY and CDR2 as SMNVEV (reference sequence). The CDR3 contains 14 residues. Trimming stripped 5 bases from V and 8 bases from J, with 16 bases between. The authors drew about 10 milliliters of peripheral blood from each donor. Concerning this clonotype itself: Antigen: not known.

Primed by a sample-barcoded 5' primer and a J-beta primer mix, a second PCR proceeded for roughly 6 to 12 cycles. TCRdb analysed the 5' RACE reads with MiXCR anew, one entry per CDR3 protein. The sample lists approximately 1.5 million distinct CDR3 sequences; 42% were seen once. Whole-study findings and limits: Diversity of TCR beta per million T cells declined in a roughly linear way with age.

The J gene is TRBJ2-1, the V gene TRBV27; D unresolved. This TCR was recovered from a woman between 18 and 29 years old in good health. Sequencing used blood. The CDR3 is CASSPPVLGYEQFF. CDR3 nucleotide sequence: TGTGCCAGCAGTCCCCCTGTGCTGGGATATGAGCAGTTCTTC.